Presented here are 16 T cell receptor beta chains from one specimen sequenced in a study of T cells in Graves' hyperthyroidism and ophthalmopathy. The CDR3 regions of TCR beta were amplified from RNA transcripts. The TCR CDR3 was amplified in a first-round RT-PCR using the HTBI primer set. TCRdb re-called the multiplex PCR reads with MiXCR, one entry per CDR3 protein. The table has roughly 530,000 distinct CDR3 sequences, approximately 17% seen once; the top ten hold 17%. Sequenced material: blood. The receptor source for this set is a woman between 18 and 30 years old with Graves' ophthalmopathy.

This clonotype occurred many times. The rearrangement joins TRBV2 to TRBJ1-1; TRBD1 might be the D (5 bases). The CDR3 contains 14 residues. The germline CDR1 and CDR2 sequences are SNHLY and FYNNEI. The V end was cut by 1 base, the J end by 5 bases, with 11 bases between. CDR3 sequence reads: CASSEVEGQTEAFF. CDR3 sequence (DNA): TGTGCCAGCAGTGAAGTAGAAGGACAAACTGAAGCTTTCTTT.

This clonotype was seen many times. CDR3 in amino acids: CASRTGSGTEAFF. In DNA, the CDR3 is TGCGCCAGCAGGACAGGGTCGGGAACTGAAGCTTTCTTT. J is TRBJ1-1 and V is TRBV5-1; TRBD1 matches at 7 bases. After removal of 5 bases from V and 5 bases from J, the junction contained 6 bases not matched to a gene. Germline CDR1 is SGHRS and CDR2 is YFSETQ. The CDR3 length is 13 residues.

This clonotype has ten or more counts. This rearrangement joins TRBV2 to TRBJ2-5; 7 bases map to TRBD2. Trimming cost V 8 bases and J 2 bases; bases outside gene matches: 11. The CDR3 length is 15 residues. Germline assignment: CDR1 SNHLY and CDR2 FYNNEI. The CDR3 sequence: CASGARTRLQETQYF. The DNA for the CDR3 is TGTGCCAGCGGAGCCCGGACTAGATTACAAGAGACCCAGTACTTC.

The J gene is TRBJ2-1, the V gene TRBV20-1; D may be TRBD2 (7 bases). The germline V gene has CDR1 DFQATT and CDR2 SNEGSKA (reference sequence). V was shortened by 5 bases and J by 10 bases, with 24 bases between the two germline ends. This CDR3 is 15 amino acids long. CDR3 amino acids: CSAQDVGGARGEQFF. The CDR3 coding sequence is TGCAGTGCTCAGGATGTGGGGGGGGCCCGGGGCGAGCAGTTCTTC.

Many counts were recorded for this clonotype. DNA of the CDR3: TGTGCCATCAGTGGGGGGCCGGGCACTGAAGCTTTCTTT. It codes for CAISGGPGTEAFF. This chain connects TRBV10-3 to TRBJ1-1; the D gene is possibly TRBD1 (6 bases). V was shortened by 4 bases and J by 4 bases, with 10 bases between the two germline ends. Per the germline V gene, CDR1 is ENHRY and CDR2 is SYGVKD. This CDR3 comprises 13 residues.

This rearrangement joins TRBV4-2 to TRBJ2-1, with TRBD2 matching 12 bases. Germline V gene sequence: CDR1 LGHNA, CDR2 YNFKEQ. The CDR3 loop spans 18 amino acids. Unmatched junction bases numbered 7, after V lost 4 bases and J lost 0 bases. The CDR3 sequence: CASSRGTSGSSSYNEQFF. The CDR3 region has the DNA TGTGCCAGCAGCCGAGGGACTAGCGGGTCCAGCTCCTACAATGAGCAGTTCTTC.

Turning to this clonotype: A much larger clone lies a single base off, so this may be a read error. The V gene is TRBV28, the J gene TRBJ1-5; 9 nucleotides align to TRBD1. The J segment lost 2 bases and the V segment lost 6 bases, leaving 2 bases of the junction unmatched. Germline V CDR1 and CDR2: MDHEN, SYDVKM. The CDR3 spans 14 residues. The CDR3 coding sequence is TGTGCCAGCAGGTGGACAGGGGGCAATCAGCCCCAGCATTTT. It is translated as CASRWTGGNQPQHF.

This clonotype was observed at least ten times. The J gene is TRBJ1-2, the V gene TRBV5-1, with 9 bases aligning to TRBD1. V lost 3 bases, J lost 4 bases, and 4 bases stayed unmatched. The CDR3 spans 14 residues. The germline CDR1 and CDR2 sequences are SGHRS and YFSETQ. As DNA, the CDR3 is TGCGCCAGCAGCTCGGGACAGGGCGCCTATGGCTACACCTTC. Amino acid sequence: CASSSGQGAYGYTF.

There are many counts of this clonotype. The chain recombines TRBV5-1 with TRBJ1-4; tentative D call: TRBD1 (5 bases). V dropped 3 bases and J dropped 4 bases, with 13 bases sitting between them. Germline CDR1 reads SGHRS; CDR2 reads YFSETQ. This CDR3 is built from 15 residues. The CDR3 sequence is CASSSAGAINEKLFF. CDR3 DNA sequence: TGCGCCAGCAGCTCGGCCGGGGCCATTAATGAAAAACTGTTTTTT.

The count of this clonotype is one. CDR3 coding DNA: TGTGCCAGTAGAGCCCCGGGGACAGGGGGTTCACCCCTCCACTTT. Amino acid sequence: CASRAPGTGGSPLHF. The chain links TRBV19 to TRBJ1-6, with 11 bases identical to TRBD1. Germline V gene lookup returns CDR1 LNHDA and CDR2 SQIVND (reference sequence). Trimming at V came to 6 bases and at J to 9 bases, leaving 7 bases not matched to a gene. The CDR3 runs to 15 residues.

This clonotype was observed a handful of times. The V call is TRBV7-2, the J call TRBJ1-4; TRBD1 aligns across 8 bases. There are 16 residues in the CDR3. J was trimmed by 1 base and V by 6 bases; bases with no gene match: 7. Germline CDR1 is SGHTA and CDR2 is FQGNSA. CDR3 sequence (DNA): TGTGCCAGCAGGGGCAGTACAGGGGGAACTAATGAAAAACTGTTTTTT. This codes for CASRGSTGGTNEKLFF.

The rearrangement links TRBV27 to TRBJ2-2; either TRBD1 or TRBD2 may supply D (5 bases each). Germline V CDR1 and CDR2: MNHEY, SMNVEV (reference sequence). This CDR3 region has 16 residues. V lost 4 bases and J lost 1, with 13 bases in between. In nucleotides, the CDR3 is TGTGCCAGCAGTTCAGAGGGGTTGAGGAACACCGGGGAGCTGTTTTTT. Translated: CASSSEGLRNTGELFF.

The table lists this clonotype with many counts. This rearrangement joins TRBV28 to TRBJ2-3; TRBD2 agrees at 9 bases. V gave up 5 bases and J gave up 1 base; unmatched junction bases: 4. The CDR3 is 15 residues long. CDR1 is MDHEN and CDR2 is SYDVKM in the germline V gene. CDR3 residues: CASSPEREGTDTQYF. In nucleotides, the CDR3 is TGTGCCAGCAGTCCCGAGCGGGAGGGCACAGATACGCAGTATTTT.

For this clonotype: A single base separates this from a much larger clone, so it may be a read error. The chain recombines TRBV3-1 with TRBJ2-5; 8 bases fit TRBD1. CDR3 length: 16 amino acids. Germline lookup yields CDR1 LGHDT and CDR2 YNNKEL (reference sequence). The CDR3 sequence: CVSSQVTGGSQETQYF. DNA for the CDR3: TGTGTCAGCAGCCAAGTCACAGGGGGTTCCCAAGAGACCCAGTACTTC.

This clonotype was counted at least ten times. V and J are TRBV12-3 or TRBV12-4 and TRBJ2-3, with 11 bases identical to TRBD2. Trimming at V came to 4 bases and at J to 5 bases, leaving 14 bases not matched to a gene. The CDR3 totals 18 residues. In nucleotides, the CDR3 is TGTGCCAGCAGTTCCCTCCCGGTACTAGCGGGGGTAGAAGATACGCAGTATTTT. Translating it yields CASSSLPVLAGVEDTQYF.

Many counts were recorded for this clonotype. The CDR3 sequence: CASSPPGSAEAFF. The CDR3 DNA reads as TGTGCCAGCAGCCCACCAGGATCAGCTGAAGCTTTCTTT. The rearrangement links TRBV7-9 to TRBJ1-1; D call uncertain. CDR1 and CDR2 (germline): SEHNR, FQNEAQ (reference sequence). This CDR3 has 13 residues. Trimming stripped 5 bases from V and 6 bases from J, with 13 bases between.